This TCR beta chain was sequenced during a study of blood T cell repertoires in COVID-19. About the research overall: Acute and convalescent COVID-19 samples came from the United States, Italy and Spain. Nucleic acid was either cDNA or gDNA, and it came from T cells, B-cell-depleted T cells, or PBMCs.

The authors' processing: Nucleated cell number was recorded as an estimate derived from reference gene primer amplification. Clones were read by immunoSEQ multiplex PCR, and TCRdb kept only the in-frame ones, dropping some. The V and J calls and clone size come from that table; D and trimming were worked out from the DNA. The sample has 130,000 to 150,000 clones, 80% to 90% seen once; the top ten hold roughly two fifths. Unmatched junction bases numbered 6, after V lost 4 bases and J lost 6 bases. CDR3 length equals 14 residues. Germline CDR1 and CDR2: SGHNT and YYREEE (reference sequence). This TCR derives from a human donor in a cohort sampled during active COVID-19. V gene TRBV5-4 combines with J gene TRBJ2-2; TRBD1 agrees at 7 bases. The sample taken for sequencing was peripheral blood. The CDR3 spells CASSTPTGSGELFF. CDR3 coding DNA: TGTGCCAGCAGCACCCCGACAGGGTCCGGGGAGCTGTTTTTT.